Below, 30 T cell receptor beta chains from the same sample are listed, as sequenced in a study of cytotoxic CD8 clonotypes in ibrutinib-treated CLL. The table came from immunoSEQ multiplex PCR; TCRdb's copy has only in-frame clones and leaves some out. The sample carries approximately 350,000 clones, 67% recorded once. The material sequenced was PBMCs, taken after 36 months of ibrutinib treatment. The origin of the receptors is a human donor with chronic lymphocytic leukemia.

This clone was seen a single time. The V and J genes are TRBV4-2 and TRBJ1-3, with 7 bases identical to TRBD1. The ends lost 1 base at V and 4 bases at J; junction bases unmatched: 4. CDR3 length: 15 residues. Germline-derived CDR1 and CDR2 are LGHNA and YNFKEQ. The CDR3 protein is CASSQGRGSGNTIYF. The CDR3, as DNA: TGTGCCAGCAGCCAAGGCAGGGGGTCCGGAAACACCATATATTTT.

The chain uses TRBV11-1 and TRBJ2-4, with D perhaps TRBD2 (6 bases). Per the germline V gene, CDR1 is SGHAT and CDR2 is FQDESV (reference sequence). This CDR3 region has 14 residues. Trimming left V 3 bases short and J 1 base short, with 7 bases between. In DNA form, the CDR3 reads TGTGCCAGCAGCTTTGGGGGGGCCAAAAACATTCAGTACTTC. Translating gives CASSFGGAKNIQYF.

This clone was detected only a few times. The chain recombines TRBV7-8 with TRBJ2-3; 7 bases are a match to TRBD1. Germline-derived CDR1 and CDR2 are SGHVS and FQNEAQ. With V trimmed by 1 base and J by 2 bases, 3 bases remained unmatched. The CDR3 extends over 15 amino acids. For the CDR3, the DNA is TGTGCCAGCAGCTTAGGCGACAGGGTCACAGATACGCAGTATTTT. As protein: CASSLGDRVTDTQYF.

This clone appeared a single time. The chain couples TRBV29-1 to TRBJ2-1; D is uncertain. The CDR3 is 14 residues long. Germline V CDR1 and CDR2: SQVTM, ANQGSEA. The V and J ends lost 5 bases and 3 bases respectively, with 14 bases between them. The CDR3 DNA follows: TGCAGCGTTCTAGATGGTGGTAACTACAATGAGCAGTTCTTC. Translating it yields CSVLDGGNYNEQFF.

J is TRBJ2-7 and V is TRBV7-2, with D tentatively TRBD2 (6 bases). From germline, CDR1 is SGHTA and CDR2 FQGNSA. With 5 bases removed from V and 6 bases from J, the gap between germline ends came to 20 bases. This CDR3 contains 15 residues. CDR3 residues: CASSNLGTGLGEQYF. CDR3 DNA sequence: TGTGCCAGCAGCAATCTGGGGACTGGCCTCGGCGAGCAGTACTTC.

This clone was observed a few times. The V gene is TRBV7-9, the J gene TRBJ1-6; no clear D. V gave up 2 bases and J gave up 13 bases, with 12 bases separating them. The CDR3 has 13 amino acids. Germline V gene sequence: CDR1 SEHNR, CDR2 FQNEAQ (reference sequence). The CDR3 region has the DNA TGTGCCAGCAGCTTAACGGACGTGTCGCCCCTCCACTTT. It translates to CASSLTDVSPLHF.

This clone came up once. This chain connects TRBV5-1 to TRBJ2-7; maybe TRBD1 (5 bases). Germline CDR1 reads SGHRS; CDR2 reads YFSETQ. V dropped 1 base and J dropped 1 base, with 12 bases sitting between them. The CDR3 has 15 residues. CDR3 sequence (DNA): TGCGCCAGCAGCTTGCAGGGCGCGTCTTCCTACGAGCAGTACTTC. This translates into CASSLQGASSYEQYF. Using reference TRBV5-1 and TRBJ2-7 for the parts outside the CDR3, the full variable domain is KAGVTQTPRYLIKTRGQQVTLSCSPISGHRSVSWYQQTPGQGLQFLFEYFSETQRNKGNFPGRFSGRQFSNSRSEMNVSTLELGDSALYLCASSLQGASSYEQYFGPGTRLTVT.

V usage is TRBV7-8 and J usage is TRBJ1-2; TRBD1 agrees at 8 bases. This CDR3 is 15 amino acids long. V lost 5 bases, J lost 5 bases, and 10 bases stayed unmatched. Germline V gene lookup returns CDR1 SGHVS and CDR2 FQNEAQ. CDR3 DNA sequence: TGTGCCAGCAGCAACAGGGACAGGATAGAGTATGGCTACACCTTC. As protein: CASSNRDRIEYGYTF.

The V and J genes are TRBV5-1 and TRBJ2-1, with 8 bases identical to TRBD2. Germline assignment: CDR1 SGHRS and CDR2 YFSETQ. This CDR3 is built from 16 residues. V dropped 0 bases and J dropped 5; count of bases not matched to a gene: 7. CDR3 in DNA: TGCGCCAGCAGCTTGGAGTACGGGACTAGACACAATGAGCAGTTCTTC. Its translation is CASSLEYGTRHNEQFF.

The genes are TRBV2 and TRBJ2-5, with 8 bases that match TRBD2. The V gene's germline CDR1 is SNHLY and CDR2 FYNNEI. CDR3 size: 14 residues. V lost 5 bases and J lost 0; bases outside the gene matches: 2. The CDR3 DNA reads as TGTGCCAGCAGTTACGGGGGGGACCAAGAGACCCAGTACTTC. It codes for CASSYGGDQETQYF.

This clone was detected only a few times. The chain links TRBV7-9 to TRBJ2-7; D not resolved. The V and J ends lost 1 base and 0 bases respectively, with 4 bases between them. Germline V gives CDR1 SEHNR, CDR2 FQNEAQ (reference sequence). The CDR3 is 13 residues long. DNA of the CDR3: TGTGCCAGCAGCTTAGATTACTCCTACGAGCAGTACTTC. Its translation is CASSLDYSYEQYF.

The chain couples TRBV5-6 to TRBJ1-2; no definite D call. From germline, CDR1 is SGHDT and CDR2 YYEEEE. Trimming took 2 bases from V and 2 from J, leaving 7 bases between them. CDR3 length equals 13 residues. The CDR3 nucleotides read TGTGCCAGCAGCTTTGCGGGAAACTATGGCTACACCTTC. Encoded protein: CASSFAGNYGYTF.

The rearrangement joins TRBV6-5 to TRBJ2-7; 7 positions match TRBD1. The CDR3 contains 13 residues. V shed 7 bases and J 5 bases; nucleotides not matched to a gene: 8. Germline V gives CDR1 MNHEY, CDR2 SVGAGI. The CDR3, as DNA: TGTGCCAGCACACGACAGGGCATGAACGAGCAGTACTTC. Translated, it gives CASTRQGMNEQYF.

The genes are TRBV6-1 and TRBJ2-7; D might be TRBD1 (6 bases). The CDR3 extends over 14 amino acids. Deletions cut 5 bases from V and 2 bases from J, with 13 bases between. Germline V gene sequence: CDR1 MNHNS, CDR2 SASEGT. This CDR3 is CASSTRGGTYEQYF. As DNA, the CDR3 is TGTGCCAGCAGTACCCGAGGGGGAACCTACGAGCAGTACTTC.

The V gene is TRBV11-2, the J gene TRBJ2-2; D might be TRBD1 (6 bases). This CDR3 comprises 14 residues. Germline CDR1 and CDR2: SGHAT and FQNNGV. Trimming removed 7 bases from V and 3 bases from J, with 12 bases in between. The DNA for the CDR3 is TGTGCCAGCACCTGGGGGCTTTACACCGGGGAGCTGTTTTTT. It encodes CASTWGLYTGELFF.

The chain carries TRBV6-6 and TRBJ1-5; possible D gene TRBD1, 5 bases. The CDR3 has 12 residues. Trimming cost V 6 bases and J 7 bases, with 10 bases left between them. Germline V gene sequence: CDR1 MNHNY, CDR2 SVGAGI (reference sequence). The CDR3 DNA sequence: TGTGCCAGCAGCCCGAGGGGACAGCCCCAGCATTTT. Encoded protein: CASSPRGQPQHF.

This clone was seen more than once but under ten times. The chain links TRBV11-2 to TRBJ1-5, with D unclear. CDR1 and CDR2 (germline): SGHAT, FQNNGV. Trimming stripped 5 bases from V and 3 bases from J, with 5 bases between. The CDR3 is made up of 12 amino acids. The CDR3 DNA follows: TGTGCCAGCAGCCTTAACAATCAGCCCCAGCATTTT. Translated: CASSLNNQPQHF.

The J gene is TRBJ2-1, the V gene TRBV4-1; TRBD2 matches at 10 bases. V trimming: 2 bases; J trimming: 4 bases; junction bases outside the gene matches: 8. Germline lookup yields CDR1 MGHRA and CDR2 YSYEKL. The CDR3 covers 17 residues. Here the CDR3 reads CASSQLRLAGVYNEQFF. The CDR3 nucleotides read TGCGCCAGCAGCCAACTTCGGCTAGCGGGGGTGTACAATGAGCAGTTCTTC.

This rearrangement joins TRBV9 to TRBJ2-3; 12 bases agree with TRBD2. Germline V lookup: CDR1 SGDLS, CDR2 YYNGEE. CDR3 length: 19 residues. Trimming at V came to 4 bases and at J to 3 bases, leaving 15 bases not matched to a gene. This CDR3 is CASSLSPRTSGIGTDTQYF. The CDR3 nucleotides read TGTGCCAGCAGCCTCAGTCCTAGGACTAGCGGGATTGGAACAGATACGCAGTATTTT.

This clone was picked up a small number of times. This rearrangement joins TRBV6-5 to TRBJ1-6; the match to TRBD1 covers 7 bases. This CDR3 comprises 14 residues. Germline CDR1 reads MNHEY; CDR2 reads SVGAGI. With 6 bases clipped from V and 13 bases from J, the junction kept 12 bases outside the gene matches. CDR3 coding DNA: TGTGCCAGCAGCTCTCCTGACAGGGAAAATCCCCTCCACTTT. Its protein is CASSSPDRENPLHF.

This clone has only a few counts. The genes are TRBV6-5 and TRBJ1-1, with a tentative D call TRBD1 (5 bases). Germline CDR1 reads MNHEY; CDR2 reads SVGAGI. The V and J ends lost 5 bases and 1 base respectively, with 8 bases between them. CDR3 length: 13 amino acids. The CDR3 region has the DNA TGTGCCAGCAGTGTGGACACGAACACTGAAGCTTTCTTT. It yields the protein CASSVDTNTEAFF.

This chain joins TRBV6-6 and TRBJ1-3; 8 bases align to TRBD1. V trimming: 7 bases; J trimming: 2 bases; junction bases outside the gene matches: 4. CDR3 length: 14 residues. CDR1 is MNHNY, CDR2 SVGAGI, per germline (reference sequence). CDR3: CASIPTGAGNTIYF. The CDR3 DNA follows: TGTGCCAGCATCCCGACAGGGGCTGGAAACACCATATATTTT.

This clone appeared many times. The gene calls are TRBV7-2 and TRBJ2-7; TRBD2 might be the D (6 bases). In germline, CDR1 is SGHTA, CDR2 FQGNSA. Deletions cut 1 base from V and 6 bases from J, with 16 bases between. CDR3 size: 15 residues. The CDR3 region has the DNA TGTGCCAGCAGCTTAGGTGGGACTTTCGCCGCCGAGCAGTACTTC. Protein product: CASSLGGTFAAEQYF.

On this clone itself: The identical CDR3 is also encoded by other nucleotide sequences in the sample. This chain connects TRBV9 to TRBJ2-3; the match to TRBD2 covers 9 bases. After removal of 0 bases from V and 3 bases from J, the junction contained 2 bases not matched to a gene. Germline lookup yields CDR1 SGDLS and CDR2 YYNGEE. This CDR3 has 15 amino acids. In DNA, the CDR3 is TGTGCCAGCAGCGTAGCCAGCGGGGGGACAGATACGCAGTATTTT. This codes for CASSVASGGTDTQYF.

V is TRBV27 and J is TRBJ2-7; the D is unclear. The CDR3 has 13 amino acids. The germline V and J ends were trimmed by 6 bases and 2 bases, with 11 bases remaining between them. CDR1 is MNHEY, CDR2 SMNVEV, per germline (reference sequence). The CDR3 region has the DNA TGTGCCAGCAGGGCAGACACCGCCTACGAGCAGTACTTC. Its translation is CASRADTAYEQYF.

The chain links TRBV23-1 to TRBJ1-1; TRBD1 matches at 7 bases. TRBV23-1 carries the ORF label, with uncertain function. Germline trimming cut 9 bases from V and 3 bases from J; bases unmatched to any gene: 7. The CDR3 has 13 amino acids. The CDR3 coding sequence is TGCGCCAGACAAGACAGGGTGGACACTGAAGCTTTCTTT. Translation: CARQDRVDTEAFF.

This clone was counted a few times. The V gene is TRBV6-1, the J gene TRBJ1-5; perhaps TRBD1 as D (5 bases). The germline CDR1 and CDR2 sequences are MNHNS and SASEGT. This CDR3 is 14 amino acids long. V gave up 4 bases and J gave up 4 bases, with 11 bases separating them. The CDR3: CASSGGHGNQPQHF. CDR3 nucleotides: TGTGCCAGCAGTGGCGGACATGGGAATCAGCCCCAGCATTTT.

The rearrangement joins TRBV7-8 to TRBJ2-7; D gene ambiguous. CDR1 SGHVS and CDR2 FQNEAQ come from the germline V gene. V lost 5 bases and J lost 10, with 21 bases in between. The length of the CDR3 is 14 residues. The DNA of the CDR3 is TGTGCCAGCAGCCATTTAGTCAGTCAGGCGGCCCAGTACTTC. This codes for CASSHLVSQAAQYF.

The CDR3 protein is CASMGQPYGYTF. The CDR3 DNA follows: TGTGCCAGCATGGGACAGCCCTATGGCTACACCTTC. The J gene is TRBJ1-2, the V gene TRBV28, with 7 bases that match TRBD1. The V gene's germline CDR1 is MDHEN and CDR2 SYDVKM. The CDR3 has 12 residues. V gave up 7 bases and J gave up 4 bases; unmatched junction bases: 3.

Here the CDR3 reads CASSLPGQGLRGYNEQFF. The DNA of the CDR3 is TGTGCCAGCAGTTTGCCGGGACAGGGGCTCCGAGGCTACAATGAGCAGTTCTTC. V and J are TRBV28 and TRBJ2-1, with 10 bases matching TRBD1. V lost 3 bases and J lost 3; bases outside the gene matches: 11. Germline assignment: CDR1 MDHEN and CDR2 SYDVKM. The length of the CDR3 is 18 residues.